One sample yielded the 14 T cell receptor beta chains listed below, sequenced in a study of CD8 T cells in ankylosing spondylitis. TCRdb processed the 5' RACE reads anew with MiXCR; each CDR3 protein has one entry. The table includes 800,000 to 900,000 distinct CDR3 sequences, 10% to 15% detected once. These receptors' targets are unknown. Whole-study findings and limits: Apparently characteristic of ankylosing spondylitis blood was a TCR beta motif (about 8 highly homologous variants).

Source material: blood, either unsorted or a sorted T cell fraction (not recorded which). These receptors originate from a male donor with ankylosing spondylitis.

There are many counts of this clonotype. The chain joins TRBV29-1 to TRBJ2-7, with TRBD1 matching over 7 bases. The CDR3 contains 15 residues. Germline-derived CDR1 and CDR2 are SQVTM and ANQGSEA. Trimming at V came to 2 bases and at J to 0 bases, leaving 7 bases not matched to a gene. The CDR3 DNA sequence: TGCAGCGTTGAAATACGGACAGGACCCTCCTACGAGCAGTACTTC. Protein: CSVEIRTGPSYEQYF.

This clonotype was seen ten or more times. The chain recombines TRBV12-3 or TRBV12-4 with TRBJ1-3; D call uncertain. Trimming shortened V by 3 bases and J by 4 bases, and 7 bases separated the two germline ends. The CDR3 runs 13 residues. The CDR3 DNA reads TGTGCCAGCAGTTTTGCAGGAGGAAACACCATATATTTT. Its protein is CASSFAGGNTIYF.

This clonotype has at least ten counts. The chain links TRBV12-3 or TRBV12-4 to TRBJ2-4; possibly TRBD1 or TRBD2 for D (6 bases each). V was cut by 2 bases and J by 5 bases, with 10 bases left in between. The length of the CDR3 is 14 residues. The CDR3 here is CASSLFGGQNIQYF. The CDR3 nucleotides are TGTGCCAGCAGTTTATTTGGGGGGCAAAACATTCAGTACTTC.

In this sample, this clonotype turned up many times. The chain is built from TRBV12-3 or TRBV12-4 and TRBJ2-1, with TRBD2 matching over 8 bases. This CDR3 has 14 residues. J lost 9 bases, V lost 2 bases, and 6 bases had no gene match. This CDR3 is CASSLSGGVREQFF. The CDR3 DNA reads TGTGCCAGCAGTTTAAGCGGGGGTGTACGTGAGCAGTTCTTC.

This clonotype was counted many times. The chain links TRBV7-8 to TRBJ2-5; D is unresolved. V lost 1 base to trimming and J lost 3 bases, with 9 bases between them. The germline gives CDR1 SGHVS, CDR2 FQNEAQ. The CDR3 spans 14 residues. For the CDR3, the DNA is TGTGCCAGCAGCTTAGTTTCGGCAGAAGAGACCCAGTACTTC. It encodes CASSLVSAEETQYF.

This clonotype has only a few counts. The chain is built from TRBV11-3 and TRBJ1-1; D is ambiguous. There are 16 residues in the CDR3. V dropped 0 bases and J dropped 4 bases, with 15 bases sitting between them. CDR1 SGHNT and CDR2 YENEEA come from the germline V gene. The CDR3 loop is CASSLDRENPVTEAFF. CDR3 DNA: TGTGCCAGCAGCTTAGATAGGGAGAACCCAGTCACTGAAGCTTTCTTT. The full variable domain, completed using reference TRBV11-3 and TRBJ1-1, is EAGVVQSPRYKIIEKKQPVAFWCNPISGHNTLYWYLQNLGQGPELLIRYENEEAVDDSQLPKDRFSAERLKGVDSTLKIQPAELGDSAVYLCASSLDRENPVTEAFFGQGTRLTVV.

The CDR3 DNA reads as TGCGCCAGCAGCACCGGGGACAGGGGCACTGAAGCTTTCTTT. Protein product: CASSTGDRGTEAFF. The chain has TRBV5-1 and TRBJ1-1; 10 bases fit TRBD1. This CDR3 is built from 14 residues. V shed 4 bases, J shed 4 bases, and the junction held 4 bases outside the gene matches. CDR1 is SGHRS, CDR2 YFSETQ, per germline.

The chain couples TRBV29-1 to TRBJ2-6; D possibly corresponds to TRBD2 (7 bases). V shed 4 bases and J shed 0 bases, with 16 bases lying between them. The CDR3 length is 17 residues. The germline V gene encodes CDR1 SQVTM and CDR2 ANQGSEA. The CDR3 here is CSVGGRGGISGANVLTF. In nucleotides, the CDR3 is TGCAGCGTTGGTGGCAGGGGAGGGATCTCTGGGGCCAACGTCCTGACTTTC. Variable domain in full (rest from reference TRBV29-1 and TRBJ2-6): SAVISQKPSRDICQRGTSLTIQCQVDSQVTMMFWYRQQPGQSLTLIATANQGSEATYESGFVIDKFPISRPNLTFSTLTVSNMSPEDSSIYLCSVGGRGGISGANVLTFGAGSRLTVL.

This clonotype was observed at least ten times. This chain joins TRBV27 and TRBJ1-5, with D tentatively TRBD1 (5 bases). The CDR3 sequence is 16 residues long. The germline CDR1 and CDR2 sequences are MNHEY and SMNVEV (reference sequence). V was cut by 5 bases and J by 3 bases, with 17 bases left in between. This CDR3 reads CASSPYPGTYNQPQHF. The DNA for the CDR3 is TGTGCCAGCAGTCCGTACCCCGGGACCTACAATCAGCCCCAGCATTTT.

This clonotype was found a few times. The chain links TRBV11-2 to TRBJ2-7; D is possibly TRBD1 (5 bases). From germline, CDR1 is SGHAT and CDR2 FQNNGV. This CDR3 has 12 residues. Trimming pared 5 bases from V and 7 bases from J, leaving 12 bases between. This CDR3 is CASSQQALEQYF. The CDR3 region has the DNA TGTGCCAGCAGCCAACAGGCTCTGGAGCAGTACTTC.

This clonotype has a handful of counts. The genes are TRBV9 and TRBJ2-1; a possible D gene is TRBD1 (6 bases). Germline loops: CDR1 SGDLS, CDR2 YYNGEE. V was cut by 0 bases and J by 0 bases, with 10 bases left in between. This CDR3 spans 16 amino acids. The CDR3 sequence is CASSVGRTDSYNEQFF. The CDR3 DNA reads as TGTGCCAGCAGCGTAGGGAGGACAGACTCCTACAATGAGCAGTTCTTC.

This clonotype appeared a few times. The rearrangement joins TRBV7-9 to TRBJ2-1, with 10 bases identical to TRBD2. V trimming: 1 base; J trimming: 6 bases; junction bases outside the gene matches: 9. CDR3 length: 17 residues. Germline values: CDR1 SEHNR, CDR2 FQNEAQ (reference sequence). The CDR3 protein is CASSLGAASGSRNEQFF. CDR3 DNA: TGTGCCAGCAGCTTAGGCGCGGCTAGCGGGAGTCGCAATGAGCAGTTCTTC.

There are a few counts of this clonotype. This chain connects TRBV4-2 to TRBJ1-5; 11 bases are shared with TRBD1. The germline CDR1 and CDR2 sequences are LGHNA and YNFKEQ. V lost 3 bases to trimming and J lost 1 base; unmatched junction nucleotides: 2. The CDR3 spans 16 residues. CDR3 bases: TGTGCCAGCAGCCACGGGGACAGGGGGAGCAATCAGCCCCAGCATTTT. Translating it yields CASSHGDRGSNQPQHF.

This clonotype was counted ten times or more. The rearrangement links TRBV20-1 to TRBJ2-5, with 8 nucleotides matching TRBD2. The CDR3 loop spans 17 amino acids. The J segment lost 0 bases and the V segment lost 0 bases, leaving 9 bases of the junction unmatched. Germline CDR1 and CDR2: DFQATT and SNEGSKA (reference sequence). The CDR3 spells CSARDVLAASYQETQYF. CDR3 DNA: TGCAGTGCTAGAGACGTACTAGCGGCCTCGTACCAAGAGACCCAGTACTTC.